The clone carrying this T cell receptor beta chain has a count of ten or more. The antigen is undetermined. The observed sequence ends 3 residues before the CDR3 terminus, with the missing tail filled in from the germline J gene. This record comes from a study of T cell clonality in common variable immunodeficiency. Most patients and controls had Caucasian heritage. V lost 4 bases to trimming and J lost 5 bases, with 9 bases between them. The CDR3 runs 13 residues. Germline assignment: CDR1 SNHLY and CDR2 FYNNEI. Some clones are missing from TCRdb's copy, which holds only in-frame ones; the method was immunoSEQ multiplex PCR. The sample shows 42,000 or so clones, none of them appearing just once. Regarding the study as a whole: Repertoire-complication correlations in CVID were limited by patient heterogeneity.

This clonotype was obtained from a person aged 18 to 75 in good health. The sequencing sample was made of peripheral blood mononuclear cells. J is TRBJ1-5 and V is TRBV2; possibly TRBD1 for D (5 bases). The CDR3 loop is CASSGRAYQPQHF. CDR3 DNA, as far as it was read: TGTGCCAGCAGTGGCAGGGCCTATCAGCCC.